The 20 T cell receptor beta chains listed next were all sequenced from one sample in a study of blood T cell repertoires in COVID-19. Measured with immunoSEQ multiplex PCR; TCRdb has only the in-frame clones, and not every one. The sample comprises fewer than 300,000 clones, approximately 88% of which are singletons, and 1% to 1.5% rests with the top ten. Specimen: PBMCs or T cells enriched from blood (not recorded which). All receptors come from a woman aged 40 to 50 with acute COVID-19.

V is TRBV5-1 and J is TRBJ1-1; D gene uncertain. With 1 base removed from V and 1 base from J, the gap between germline ends came to 8 bases. Germline CDR1 SGHRS, CDR2 YFSETQ. The CDR3 covers 14 residues. The CDR3 protein is CASSLSRRNTEAFF. For the CDR3, the DNA is TGCGCCAGCAGCTTGAGTCGGAGGAACACTGAAGCTTTCTTT.

The CDR3 reads CASSPTDRDAGNTIYF. The CDR3 coding sequence is TGTGCCAGCTCACCCACGGACAGGGACGCTGGAAACACCATATATTTT. This chain connects TRBV18 to TRBJ1-3; TRBD1 matches 8 bases. This CDR3 has 16 amino acids. From germline, CDR1 is KGHSH and CDR2 LQKENI. The V segment lost 3 bases and the J segment 2 bases; nucleotides outside the gene matches: 6. The full variable domain, rest sourced from reference TRBV18 and TRBJ1-3, is NAGVMQNPRHLVRRRGQEARLRCSPMKGHSHVYWYRQLPEEGLKFMVYLQKENIIDESGMPKERFSAEFPKEGPSILRIQQVVRGDSAAYFCASSPTDRDAGNTIYFGEGSWLTVV.

The V call is TRBV28, the J call TRBJ2-5; 10 bases align to TRBD1. The V and J ends lost 6 bases and 1 base, in that order; junction bases with no gene match: 11. The CDR3 is 17 residues long. From germline, CDR1 is MDHEN and CDR2 SYDVKM. The CDR3 DNA follows: TGTGCCAGCAGGAAGGACAGGGGGACGAACATCCAAGAGACCCAGTACTTC. It translates to CASRKDRGTNIQETQYF.

The rearrangement joins TRBV13 to TRBJ2-5; weak D call: TRBD2 (5 bases). The CDR3 sequence is 14 residues long. The germline CDR1 and CDR2 sequences are PRHDT and FYEKMQ (reference sequence). The ends were cut back, 6 bases at V and 4 bases at J, with 15 bases in the middle. The CDR3 region has the DNA TGTGCCAGCAGGAGAGAGATAGGAGGAGAGACCCAGTACTTC. It is translated as CASRREIGGETQYF.

DNA for the CDR3: TGCGCCAGCAGCTTGGCCCCCGGGACAGGGGGCGCGGTTGGCTACACCTTC. Its translation: CASSLAPGTGGAVGYTF. The chain employs TRBV5-1 and TRBJ1-2; 12 bases are shared with TRBD1. The J segment lost 7 bases and the V segment lost 0 bases, leaving 10 bases of the junction unmatched. The CDR3 covers 17 residues. The germline V gene has CDR1 SGHRS and CDR2 YFSETQ. The entire variable domain, with the rest obtained from reference TRBV5-1 and TRBJ1-2, is as follows: KAGVTQTPRYLIKTRGQQVTLSCSPISGHRSVSWYQQTPGQGLQFLFEYFSETQRNKGNFPGRFSGRQFSNSRSEMNVSTLELGDSALYLCASSLAPGTGGAVGYTFGSGTRLTVV.

The chain joins TRBV7-8 to TRBJ1-3; TRBD1 matches 7 bases. V dropped 6 bases and J dropped 0; count of bases not matched to a gene: 5. CDR3 size: 15 residues. Germline-derived CDR1 and CDR2 are SGHVS and FQNEAQ. The CDR3 protein is CASSRDRASGNTIYF. For the CDR3, the DNA is TGTGCCAGCAGTCGAGACAGGGCCTCTGGAAACACCATATATTTT.

This clone has a single count. The chain uses TRBV27 and TRBJ2-5, with D possibly being TRBD2 (5 bases). The V gene lost 6 bases and the J gene lost 2 bases, with 19 bases spanning the gap. The CDR3 is 16 amino acids. The germline V gene encodes CDR1 MNHEY and CDR2 SMNVEV (reference sequence). The CDR3 DNA reads TGTGCCAGCAGGGAAATCCGGGGTAATTTTCAAGAGACCCAGTACTTC. It specifies CASREIRGNFQETQYF.

The rearrangement links TRBV28 to TRBJ2-7, with D possibly being TRBD1 (6 bases). V lost 6 bases and J 3 bases, leaving 12 bases between the germline ends. The CDR3 loop spans 13 amino acids. Germline V gene sequence: CDR1 MDHEN, CDR2 SYDVKM. The chain's CDR3 is CASRVGQSYEQYF. CDR3 DNA sequence: TGTGCCAGCAGGGTAGGACAGAGCTACGAGCAGTACTTC. The full variable domain, rest sourced from reference TRBV28 and TRBJ2-7, is DVKVTQSSRYLVKRTGEKVFLECVQDMDHENMFWYRQDPGLGLRLIYFSYDVKMKEKGDIPEGYSVSREKKERFSLILESASTNQTSMYLCASRVGQSYEQYFGPGTRLTVT.

This clone appeared a few times. V is TRBV7-9 and J is TRBJ2-5; 14 positions agree with TRBD2. Germline V gene sequence: CDR1 SEHNR, CDR2 FQNEAQ (reference sequence). CDR3 length equals 17 residues. Trimming at V came to 4 bases and at J to 4 bases, leaving 8 bases not matched to a gene. Here the CDR3 reads CASSSTSGRAGGETQYF. CDR3 DNA sequence: TGTGCCAGCAGCTCGACTAGCGGGAGGGCCGGTGGAGAGACCCAGTACTTC. Filled out from reference TRBV7-9 and TRBJ2-5, the complete variable domain reads DTGVSQNPRHKITKRGQNVTFRCDPISEHNRLYWYRQTLGQGPEFLTYFQNEAQLEKSRLLSDRFSAERPKGSFSTLEIQRTEQGDSAMYLCASSSTSGRAGGETQYFGPGTRLLVL.

The V and J genes are TRBV6-5 and TRBJ1-5; D might be TRBD1 (5 bases). V shed 6 bases and J shed 11 bases, with 14 bases lying between them. Germline CDR1 and CDR2: MNHEY and SVGAGI. CDR3 length: 12 amino acids. The CDR3 coding sequence is TGTGCCAGCAGCCAATTGACAGAAGCCCAGCATTTT. Translating gives CASSQLTEAQHF.

This clone appeared a few times. The gene calls are TRBV5-1 and TRBJ1-2; D unclear. The CDR3 has 13 amino acids. Trimming removed 0 bases from V and 7 bases from J, with 10 bases in between. Germline V gene sequence: CDR1 SGHRS, CDR2 YFSETQ. In nucleotides, the CDR3 is TGCGCCAGCAGCTTGGTATTCTCAGGTGGCTACACCTTC. Translated, it gives CASSLVFSGGYTF.

The chain couples TRBV28 to TRBJ1-2; TRBD1 might be the D (5 bases). In germline, CDR1 is MDHEN, CDR2 SYDVKM. V dropped 2 bases and J dropped 3 bases, with 13 bases sitting between them. The CDR3 runs to 15 residues. CDR3 sequence (DNA): TGTGCCAGCAGTTTAACCCCGCCAGGGTACTATGGCTACACCTTC. Residues: CASSLTPPGYYGYTF.

About this clone: Additional DNA sequences in this sample encode the identical CDR3. The J gene is TRBJ1-5, the V gene TRBV27, with D unclear. The V and J ends lost 0 bases and 0 bases respectively, with 6 bases between them. Germline V gives CDR1 MNHEY, CDR2 SMNVEV (reference sequence). This CDR3 has 15 residues. CDR3: CASSLSRGSNQPQHF. CDR3 DNA sequence: TGTGCCAGCAGTTTATCTCGGGGTAGCAATCAGCCCCAGCATTTT.

The chain joins TRBV11-2 to TRBJ2-1, with 12 bases that match TRBD2. The germline V gene has CDR1 SGHAT and CDR2 FQNNGV. J gave up 4 bases and V 4 bases, and 8 bases lay outside the gene matches. This CDR3 contains 17 residues. The CDR3 coding sequence is TGTGCCAGCAGCTCCCCTATGACTAGCGGGGGATACAATGAGCAGTTCTTC. This codes for CASSSPMTSGGYNEQFF.

V and J are TRBV19 and TRBJ2-4; possible D gene TRBD2, 5 bases. From germline, CDR1 is LNHDA and CDR2 SQIVND (reference sequence). V lost 6 bases, J lost 0 bases, and 12 bases lay in between. CDR3 length: 15 amino acids. CDR3: CASSPGLIAKNIQYF. In nucleotides, the CDR3 is TGTGCCAGTAGCCCTGGACTTATAGCCAAAAACATTCAGTACTTC. The full variable domain, completed using reference TRBV19 and TRBJ2-4, is DGGITQSPKYLFRKEGQNVTLSCEQNLNHDAMYWYRQDPGQGLRLIYYSQIVNDFQKGDIAEGYSVSREKKESFPLTVTSAQKNPTAFYLCASSPGLIAKNIQYFGAGTRLSVL.

This chain links TRBV2 with TRBJ2-1; TRBD2 agrees at 10 bases. V dropped 4 bases and J dropped 5; count of bases not matched to a gene: 8. The CDR3 length is 16 residues. Germline-derived CDR1 and CDR2 are SNHLY and FYNNEI. CDR3 coding DNA: TGTGCCAGCAGTGGTCTAGCGGGAGATTGGGACAATGAGCAGTTCTTC. Translated: CASSGLAGDWDNEQFF.

V gene TRBV5-4 combines with J gene TRBJ2-1; 9 positions agree with TRBD2. The J segment lost 5 bases and the V segment lost 4 bases, leaving 7 bases of the junction unmatched. The CDR3 extends over 15 amino acids. The germline gives CDR1 SGHNT, CDR2 YYREEE (reference sequence). The CDR3 sequence: CASSVPGLANNEQFF. CDR3 coding DNA: TGTGCCAGCAGCGTACCGGGACTAGCTAACAATGAGCAGTTCTTC.

The V and J genes are TRBV10-2 and TRBJ2-7, with no clear D. V was trimmed by 6 bases and J by 1 base, leaving 10 bases between them. Germline V gene sequence: CDR1 WSHSY, CDR2 SAAADI. The length of the CDR3 is 13 residues. CDR3 residues: CASSAGGSYEQYF. CDR3 sequence (DNA): TGCGCCAGCAGCGCTGGCGGTTCCTACGAGCAGTACTTC.

In nucleotides, the CDR3 is TGTGCCAGTAGCCCCGGGACAGGGGCTACCACAGATACGCAGTATTTT. Translating gives CASSPGTGATTDTQYF. The chain joins TRBV19 to TRBJ2-3, with TRBD1 identical over 10 bases. Germline V lookup: CDR1 LNHDA, CDR2 SQIVND (reference sequence). This CDR3 is 16 amino acids long. V was pared by 6 bases and J by 2 bases, with 8 bases of the junction left unmatched.

The V and J genes are TRBV6-5 and TRBJ2-7; D remains ambiguous. Germline loops: CDR1 MNHEY, CDR2 SVGAGI. The V gene lost 0 bases and the J gene lost 4 bases, with 7 bases spanning the gap. The CDR3 length is 13 residues. In DNA form, the CDR3 reads TGTGCCAGCAGTTACTCGGGCGCGTACGAGCAGTACTTC. As protein: CASSYSGAYEQYF.